The clone carrying this TCR beta chain was recorded a few times. TCRdb keeps only in-frame clones here, not all; method: immunoSEQ multiplex PCR. The sample has just over 95,000 clones, 82% seen once; the top ten hold around 19%. The data stem from a study of blood T cell repertoires in COVID-19. Study as a whole: In each case, the material was cDNA or gDNA derived from T cells, B-cell-depleted T cells, or PBMCs.

Deletions cut 2 bases from V and 0 bases from J, with 15 bases between. The CDR3 sequence is 17 residues long. Germline CDR1 and CDR2: SGDLS and YYNGEE. The sequenced material came from peripheral blood. The chain recombines TRBV9 with TRBJ2-1; D might be TRBD1 (6 bases). The sequence came from an elderly man with acute or convalescent COVID-19. The CDR3 region is CASSVTPDSSSYNEQFF. In nucleotides, the CDR3 is TGTGCCAGCAGCGTTACCCCGGACAGCAGCTCCTACAATGAGCAGTTCTTC. Based on the CDR3 plus reference TRBV9 and TRBJ2-1, the full variable domain is DSGVTQTPKHLITATGQRVTLRCSPRSGDLSVYWYQQSLDQGLQFLIQYYNGEERAKGNILERFSAQQFPDLHSELNLSSLELGDSALYFCASSVTPDSSSYNEQFFGPGTRLTVL.